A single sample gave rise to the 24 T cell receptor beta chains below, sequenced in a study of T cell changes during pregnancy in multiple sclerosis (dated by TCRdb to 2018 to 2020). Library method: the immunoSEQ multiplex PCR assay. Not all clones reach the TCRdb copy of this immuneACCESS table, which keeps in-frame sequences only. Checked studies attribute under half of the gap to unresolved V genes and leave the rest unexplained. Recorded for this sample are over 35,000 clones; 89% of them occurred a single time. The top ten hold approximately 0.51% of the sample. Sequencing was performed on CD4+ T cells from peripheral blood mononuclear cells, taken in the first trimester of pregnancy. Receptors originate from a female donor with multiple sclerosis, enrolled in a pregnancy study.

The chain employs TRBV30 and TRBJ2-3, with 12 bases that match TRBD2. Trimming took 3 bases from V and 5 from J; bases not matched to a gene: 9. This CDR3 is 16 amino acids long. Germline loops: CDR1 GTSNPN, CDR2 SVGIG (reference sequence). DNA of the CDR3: TGTGCCTGGAGCCCCGGGACTAGCGGGCGGGGAGATACGCAGTATTTT. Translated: CAWSPGTSGRGDTQYF.

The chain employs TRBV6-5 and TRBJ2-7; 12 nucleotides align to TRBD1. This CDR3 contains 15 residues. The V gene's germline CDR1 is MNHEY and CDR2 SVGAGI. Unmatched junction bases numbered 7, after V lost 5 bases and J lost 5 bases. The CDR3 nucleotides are TGTGCCAGCAGTGCGGCCGGGACAGGGGGCGACGAGCAGTACTTC. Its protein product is CASSAAGTGGDEQYF.

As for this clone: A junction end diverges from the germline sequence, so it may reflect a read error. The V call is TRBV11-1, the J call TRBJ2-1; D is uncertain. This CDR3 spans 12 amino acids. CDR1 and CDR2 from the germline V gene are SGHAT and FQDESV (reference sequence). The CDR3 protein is CASTGSVNEQFF. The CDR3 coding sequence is TGTGCTAGCACCGGGTCGGTCAATGAGCAGTTCTTC.

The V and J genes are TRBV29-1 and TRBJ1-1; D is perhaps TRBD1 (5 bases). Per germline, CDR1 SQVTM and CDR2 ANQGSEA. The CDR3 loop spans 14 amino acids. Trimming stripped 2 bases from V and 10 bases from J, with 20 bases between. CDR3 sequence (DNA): TGCAGCGTTGAAATGGTACCTGTGGCCACAGGAGCTTTCTTT. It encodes CSVEMVPVATGAFF.

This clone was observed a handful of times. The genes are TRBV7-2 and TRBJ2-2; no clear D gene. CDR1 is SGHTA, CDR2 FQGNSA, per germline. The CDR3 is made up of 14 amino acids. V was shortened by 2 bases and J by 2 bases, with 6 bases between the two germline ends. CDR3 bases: TGTGCCAGCAGCTTACAGGTCAACACCGGGGAGCTGTTTTTT. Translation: CASSLQVNTGELFF.

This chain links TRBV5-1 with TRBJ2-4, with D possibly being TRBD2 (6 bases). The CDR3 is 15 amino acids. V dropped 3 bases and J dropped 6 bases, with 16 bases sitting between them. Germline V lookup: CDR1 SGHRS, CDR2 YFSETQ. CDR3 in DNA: TGCGCCAGCAGCTGGGACCGGGGGTCGGGAAACATTCAGTACTTC. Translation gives CASSWDRGSGNIQYF.

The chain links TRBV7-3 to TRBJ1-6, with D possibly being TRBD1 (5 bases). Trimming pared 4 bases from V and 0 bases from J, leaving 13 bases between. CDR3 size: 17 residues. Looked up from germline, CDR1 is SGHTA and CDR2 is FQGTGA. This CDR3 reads CASSSPGGSSYNSPLHF. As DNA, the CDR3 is TGTGCCAGCAGCTCCCCCGGGGGTAGCTCCTATAATTCACCCCTCCACTTT.

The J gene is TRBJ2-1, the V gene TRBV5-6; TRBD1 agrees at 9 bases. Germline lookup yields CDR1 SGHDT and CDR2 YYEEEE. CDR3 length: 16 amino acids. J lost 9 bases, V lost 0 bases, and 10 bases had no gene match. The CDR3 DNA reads TGTGCCAGCAGCTTGGATCTTGGACAGGGGTTTGGTGAGCAGTTCTTC. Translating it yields CASSLDLGQGFGEQFF.

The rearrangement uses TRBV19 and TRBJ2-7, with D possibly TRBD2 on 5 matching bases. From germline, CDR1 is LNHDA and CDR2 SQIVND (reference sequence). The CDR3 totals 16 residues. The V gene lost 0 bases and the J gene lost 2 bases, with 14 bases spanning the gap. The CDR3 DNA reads TGTGCCAGTAGTATAGATGCAGCCGGGAACCCCTACGAGCAGTACTTC. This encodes CASSIDAAGNPYEQYF. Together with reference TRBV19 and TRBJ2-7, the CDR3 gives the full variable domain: DGGITQSPKYLFRKEGQNVTLSCEQNLNHDAMYWYRQDPGQGLRLIYYSQIVNDFQKGDIAEGYSVSREKKESFPLTVTSAQKNPTAFYLCASSIDAAGNPYEQYFGPGTRLTVT.

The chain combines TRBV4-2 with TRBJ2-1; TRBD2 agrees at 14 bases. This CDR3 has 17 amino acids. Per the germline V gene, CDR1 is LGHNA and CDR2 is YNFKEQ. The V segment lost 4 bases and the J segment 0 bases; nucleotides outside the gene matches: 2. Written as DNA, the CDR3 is TGTGCCAGCAGCCTCGGACTAGCGGGGGGCTCCTACAATGAGCAGTTCTTC. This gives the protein CASSLGLAGGSYNEQFF.

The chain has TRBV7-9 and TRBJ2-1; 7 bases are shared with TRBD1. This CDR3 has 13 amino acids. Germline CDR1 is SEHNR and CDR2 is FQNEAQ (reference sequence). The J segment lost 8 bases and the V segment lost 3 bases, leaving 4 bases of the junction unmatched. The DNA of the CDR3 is TGTGCCAGCAGCTTTTTAGGGGGCTATGAGCAGTTCTTC. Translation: CASSFLGGYEQFF.

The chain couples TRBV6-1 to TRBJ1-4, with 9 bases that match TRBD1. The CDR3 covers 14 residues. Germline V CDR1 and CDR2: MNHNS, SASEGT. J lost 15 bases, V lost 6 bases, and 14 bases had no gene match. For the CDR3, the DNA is TGTGCCAGCAGGCCAACAGGGGGCGGATGGAAAGTGTTTTTT. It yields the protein CASRPTGGGWKVFF.

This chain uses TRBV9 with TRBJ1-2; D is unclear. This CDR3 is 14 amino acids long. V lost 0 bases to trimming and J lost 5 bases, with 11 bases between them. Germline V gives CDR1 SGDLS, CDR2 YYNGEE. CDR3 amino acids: CASSVDNRAYGYTF. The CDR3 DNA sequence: TGTGCCAGCAGCGTAGACAACAGAGCATATGGCTACACCTTC.

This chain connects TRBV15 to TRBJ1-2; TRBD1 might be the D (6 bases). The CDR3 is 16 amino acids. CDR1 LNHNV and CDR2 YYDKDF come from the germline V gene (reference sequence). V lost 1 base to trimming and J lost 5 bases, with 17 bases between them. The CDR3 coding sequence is TGTGCCACCAGCAGAGTCTTCGACAGGAATGATTATGGCTACACCTTC. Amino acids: CATSRVFDRNDYGYTF.

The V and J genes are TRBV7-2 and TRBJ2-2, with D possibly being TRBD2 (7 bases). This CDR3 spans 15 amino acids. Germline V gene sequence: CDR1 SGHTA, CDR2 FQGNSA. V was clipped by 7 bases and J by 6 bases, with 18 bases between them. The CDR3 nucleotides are TGTGCCAGCATCGAACAGGGCGGGGGACCCGGGGAGCTGTTTTTT. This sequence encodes CASIEQGGGPGELFF.

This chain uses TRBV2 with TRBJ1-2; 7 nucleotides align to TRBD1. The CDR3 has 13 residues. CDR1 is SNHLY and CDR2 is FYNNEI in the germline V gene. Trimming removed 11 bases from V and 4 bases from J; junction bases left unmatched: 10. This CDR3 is CAGHGTAPYGYTF. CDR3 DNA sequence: TGTGCCGGCCACGGGACAGCTCCCTATGGCTACACCTTC. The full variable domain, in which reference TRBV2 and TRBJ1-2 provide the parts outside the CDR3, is EPEVTQTPSHQVTQMGQEVILRCVPISNHLYFYWYRQILGQKVEFLVSFYNNEISEKSEIFDDQFSVERPDGSNFTLKIRSTKLEDSAMYFCAGHGTAPYGYTFGSGTRLTVV.

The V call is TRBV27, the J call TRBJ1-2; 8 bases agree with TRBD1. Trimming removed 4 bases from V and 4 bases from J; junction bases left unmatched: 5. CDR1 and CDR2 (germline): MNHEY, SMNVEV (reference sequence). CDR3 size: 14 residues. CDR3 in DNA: TGTGCCAGCAGTTCAACAGGGGGACCCTATGGCTACACCTTC. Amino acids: CASSSTGGPYGYTF.

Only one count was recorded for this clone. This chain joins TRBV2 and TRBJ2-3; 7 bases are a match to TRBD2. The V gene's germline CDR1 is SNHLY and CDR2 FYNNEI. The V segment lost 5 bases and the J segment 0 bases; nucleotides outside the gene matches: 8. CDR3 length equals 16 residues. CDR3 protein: CASSLLAVPSTDTQYF. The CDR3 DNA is TGTGCCAGCAGTCTTCTAGCGGTCCCCAGCACAGATACGCAGTATTTT. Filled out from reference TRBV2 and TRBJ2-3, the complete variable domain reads EPEVTQTPSHQVTQMGQEVILRCVPISNHLYFYWYRQILGQKVEFLVSFYNNEISEKSEIFDDQFSVERPDGSNFTLKIRSTKLEDSAMYFCASSLLAVPSTDTQYFGPGTRLTVL.

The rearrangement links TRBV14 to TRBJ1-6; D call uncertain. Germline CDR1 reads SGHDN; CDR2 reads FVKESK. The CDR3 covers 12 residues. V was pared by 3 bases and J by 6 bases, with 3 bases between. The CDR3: CASSHSNSPLHF. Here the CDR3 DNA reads TGTGCCAGCAGCCACAGTAATTCACCCCTCCACTTT.

The CDR3 sequence is CASSQDLLSGRAVDTQYF. In DNA, the CDR3 is TGCGCCAGCAGCCAAGATTTATTGAGCGGGAGAGCGGTAGATACGCAGTATTTT. The chain links TRBV4-1 to TRBJ2-3, with TRBD2 identical over 8 bases. V lost 0 bases, J lost 5 bases, and 13 bases stayed unmatched. CDR1 is MGHRA and CDR2 is YSYEKL in the germline V gene. CDR3 size: 18 residues.

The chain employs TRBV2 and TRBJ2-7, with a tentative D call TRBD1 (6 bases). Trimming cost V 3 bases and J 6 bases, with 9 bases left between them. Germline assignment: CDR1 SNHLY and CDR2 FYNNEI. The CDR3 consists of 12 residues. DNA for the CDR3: TGTGCCAGCAGTGATCAGGGGATCGAGCAGTACTTC. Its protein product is CASSDQGIEQYF.

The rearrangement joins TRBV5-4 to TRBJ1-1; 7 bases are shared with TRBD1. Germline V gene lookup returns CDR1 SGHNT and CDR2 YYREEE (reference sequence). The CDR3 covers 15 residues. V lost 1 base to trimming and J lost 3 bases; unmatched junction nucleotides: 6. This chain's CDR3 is CASSLSQGDYTEAFF. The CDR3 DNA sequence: TGTGCCAGCAGCTTGAGTCAGGGGGATTACACTGAAGCTTTCTTT.

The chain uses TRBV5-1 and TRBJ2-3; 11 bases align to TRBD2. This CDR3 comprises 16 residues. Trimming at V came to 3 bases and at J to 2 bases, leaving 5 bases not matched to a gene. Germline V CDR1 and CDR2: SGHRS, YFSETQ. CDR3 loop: CASSSGLAGSTDTQYF. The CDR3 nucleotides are TGCGCCAGCAGCTCCGGACTAGCGGGTTCCACAGATACGCAGTATTTT.

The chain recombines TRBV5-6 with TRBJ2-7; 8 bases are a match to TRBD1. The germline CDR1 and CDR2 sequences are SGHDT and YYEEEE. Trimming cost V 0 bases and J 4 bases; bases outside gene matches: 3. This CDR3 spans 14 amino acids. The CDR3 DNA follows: TGTGCCAGCAGCTTGGGACAGGGGAGGTACGAGCAGTACTTC. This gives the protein CASSLGQGRYEQYF. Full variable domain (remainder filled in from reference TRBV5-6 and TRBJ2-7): DAGVTQSPTHLIKTRGQQVTLRCSPKSGHDTVSWYQQALGQGPQFIFQYYEEEERQRGNFPDRFSGHQFPNYSSELNVNALLLGDSALYLCASSLGQGRYEQYFGPGTRLTVT.